This is a list of T cell receptor beta chains from one sample in a study of cytomegalovirus exposure and HLA in healthy donors. Sequencing used immunoSEQ multiplex PCR; TCRdb keeps in-frame clones, though not all of them. The sample consists of about 140,000 clones, about 80% of them appearing once. Sequences were obtained from PBMCs. The receptors stem from a woman in her thirties or forties in good health and CMV-seronegative. Each CDR3 is given without its conserved first and last residue. Each record gives: V gene, J gene, CDR3 protein.

TRBV5-4	TRBJ1-1	ASSLEGGNNTEAF
TRBV4-1	TRBJ1-3	ASSQGPKTALTGNTIY
TRBV19	TRBJ2-7	ASTPGLAGSYEQY
TRBV6-6	.	ASSYSSDTYEQY
TRBV28	TRBJ2-1	ASSSRTSGPGYNEQF
TRBV4-3	TRBJ2-1	ASSQGPASGLNEQF
TRBV6-6	TRBJ2-2	ASSPGTGVLAGELF
TRBV7-9	TRBJ2-3	ASSSSSGLAPSTDTQY
TRBV4-3	TRBJ2-7	ASSQVLGGLYEQY
TRBV5-8	TRBJ1-4	ASRPFQGANEKLF
TRBV6-5	TRBJ2-7	ASSYTQTGGEKQY
TRBV11-2	TRBJ1-2	ASSLSRRGAGYT
TRBV6-4	TRBJ1-5	ASSQGHSNQPQH
TRBV29-1	TRBJ1-3	SVGQGHSGNTIY
TRBV6-5	TRBJ2-2	ASRTGTQVPGELF
TRBV10-3	TRBJ2-7	AISREGPYEQY
TRBV7-2	.	ASSPSPGRYDEQY
TRBV14	TRBJ2-7	ASSQAGWGDSYEQY
TRBV28	TRBJ1-4	ASMRNLNEKLF
TRBV5-1	TRBJ2-5	ASSFEPGQGARETQY
TRBV9	TRBJ1-3	ASSVPGPNSGNTIY
TRBV18	TRBJ1-2	ASRPGHSPNYGYT
TRBV9	TRBJ2-7	ASSVGLADSYEQY
TRBV9	TRBJ2-7	ASPPRLAGYEQY
TRBV6-6	TRBJ2-2	ASSLTGELF
TRBV28	TRBJ2-2	ASMTQGADTGELF
TRBV7-8	TRBJ1-1	ASSYQRGQGNGSVNTEAF
TRBV7-9	TRBJ2-1	ASSLGRDNEQF
TRBV19	TRBJ1-3	ASAGTGTYTIY
TRBV4-3	TRBJ2-1	ASSQVEGGWAYNEQF
TRBV19	TRBJ2-3	ASSDRSRTGPTDTQY
TRBV9	TRBJ2-5	ASSPGLAGVETQY
TRBV19	TRBJ2-1	ASSMASGYNEQF
TRBV6-1	TRBJ1-4	ASSVQGVGEKLF
TRBV5-4	TRBJ1-2	ASSLGSALRANYGYT
TRBV7-9	TRBJ2-7	ASSAAGTGHYEQY
TRBV6-5	TRBJ1-5	ASSYGGSNQPQH
TRBV10-1	TRBJ2-2	ASSDLLDRGFTGELF
TRBV6-1	TRBJ2-7	ASSEGTVLYSYEQY
TRBV5-1	TRBJ2-7	ASSFGQGRGYEQY
TRBV11-2	TRBJ1-2	ASSLDTNYGYT
TRBV7-9	TRBJ1-5	ASSLARTGDQPQH
TRBV4-1	TRBJ2-1	ASSRSLAGGSYNEQF
TRBV2	TRBJ2-3	ASTLGLALAEVNTDTQY
TRBV4-2	TRBJ2-2	ASSQEAGRPGELF
TRBV7-3	TRBJ2-1	ASSLRASGDNEQF
TRBV4-2	TRBJ2-1	ASSQFFRDRGYNEQF
TRBV2	TRBJ2-2	ASSVDSMNTGELF
TRBV7-2	TRBJ2-1	ASSMGLGTANEQF
TRBV28	TRBJ1-4	ASSFAGQGYEKLF
TRBV4-1	TRBJ2-1	ASSQPLAGSSYNEQF
TRBV29-1	TRBJ1-1	SVLQAESRAF
TRBV7-9	TRBJ2-5	ASIPGQQETQY
TRBV27	TRBJ1-4	ASSFSTNEKLF
TRBV5-4	TRBJ2-7	ASSLGPRATIYEQY
TRBV11-3	TRBJ1-1	ASSRTGTANTEAF
TRBV4-2	TRBJ2-2	ASRWLAGNTGELF
TRBV28	TRBJ2-3	ASSSTGGGLTDTQY
TRBV25-1	TRBJ1-2	ASSGTGLGGYT
TRBV2	TRBJ2-7	ASNEELGYEQY